These 32 T cell receptor beta chains originate from one sample sequenced in a study of vaccination and CD4 T cells after COVID-19. Their antigens are not known. Sample time point: late sampling 161 to 241 days after vaccination in three convalescent patients. As to treatment: roughly 11-day PBMC culture with coronavirus spike peptide pools or control peptides (ViraFEST assay). The Oncomine TCR Beta short-read assay sequenced DNA from cultured CD4+ T cells. TCRdb reprocessed the PCR reads with MiXCR, giving one entry per CDR3 protein. Of about 24,000 distinct CDR3 sequences listed, under 55% are singletons. The sequenced sample was CD4+ T cells from blood, cultured in vitro, obtained about 7 months after SARS-CoV-2 vaccination. The receptors here all came from a human donor who had recovered from COVID-19.

This clonotype turned up a few times. The chain combines TRBV7-8 with TRBJ2-5; TRBD1 aligns across 8 bases. Germline V gene sequence: CDR1 SGHVS, CDR2 FQNEAQ. The J segment lost 4 bases and the V segment lost 1 base, leaving 5 bases of the junction unmatched. This CDR3 has 15 amino acids. CDR3 nucleotides: TGTGCCAGCAGCTTAGAGGGCAGGGGGCGAGAGACCCAGTACTTC. Its translation is CASSLEGRGRETQYF.

The J gene is TRBJ1-1, the V gene TRBV10-3; D unresolved. The CDR3 covers 12 residues. Germline lookup yields CDR1 ENHRY and CDR2 SYGVKD. Between the trimmed V and J ends, which lost 8 bases and 4 bases, there was a span of 11 bases. The CDR3 sequence is CAIVGLGTEAFF. CDR3 nucleotide sequence: TGTGCCATCGTGGGGTTAGGCACTGAAGCTTTCTTT.

This chain uses TRBV19 with TRBJ2-7, with TRBD1 identical over 8 bases. The CDR3 consists of 16 residues. Germline CDR1 reads LNHDA; CDR2 reads SQIVND (reference sequence). V lost 5 bases to trimming and J lost 3 bases; unmatched junction nucleotides: 12. The CDR3 reads CASSASTGTGGYEQYF. The CDR3 DNA is TGTGCCAGTAGTGCTTCCACCGGGACAGGTGGCTACGAGCAGTACTTC.

In its sample, this clonotype was seen a few times. The chain employs TRBV20-1 and TRBJ1-5, with D perhaps matching TRBD1 (6 bases). V was clipped by 4 bases and J by 6 bases, with 13 bases between them. Per the germline V gene, CDR1 is DFQATT and CDR2 is SNEGSKA (reference sequence). The CDR3 totals 13 residues. For the CDR3, the DNA is TGCAGTGCTATTGGAACAGGGACTCAGCCCCAGCATTTT. Amino acids: CSAIGTGTQPQHF.

This clonotype was seen only once. The chain uses TRBV20-1 and TRBJ1-5, with D perhaps matching TRBD1 (5 bases). The germline V gene encodes CDR1 DFQATT and CDR2 SNEGSKA (reference sequence). Trimming removed 0 bases at V and 6 bases at J, with 12 bases between. The CDR3 extends over 14 amino acids. CDR3 region: CSAREGTGGQPQHF. In DNA, the CDR3 is TGCAGTGCTAGAGAGGGGACCGGGGGTCAGCCCCAGCATTTT.

The V call is TRBV19, the J call TRBJ2-7, with TRBD2 matching over 10 bases. This CDR3 is 14 amino acids long. V gave up 6 bases and J gave up 2 bases; unmatched junction bases: 4. Germline V lookup: CDR1 LNHDA, CDR2 SQIVND (reference sequence). The DNA of the CDR3 is TGTGCCAGTAGAGCGGGAGGGGGAACCTACGAGCAGTACTTC. Its translation: CASRAGGGTYEQYF.

The V gene is TRBV27, the J gene TRBJ1-5; 9 bases are shared with TRBD1. The CDR3 length is 17 residues. J was trimmed by 4 bases and V by 5 bases; bases with no gene match: 12. Germline lookup yields CDR1 MNHEY and CDR2 SMNVEV (reference sequence). In nucleotides, the CDR3 is TGTGCCAGCAGTGAAGCCCAGGGACAGGGCCGGAATCAGCCCCAGCATTTT. Residues: CASSEAQGQGRNQPQHF.

The V call is TRBV27, the J call TRBJ2-3, with 9 positions matching TRBD2. The CDR3 covers 15 residues. Germline values: CDR1 MNHEY, CDR2 SMNVEV (reference sequence). The trim removed 4 bases at V and 4 bases at J, leaving 6 bases unmatched. The CDR3 sequence: CASSWGGRGADTQYF. CDR3 coding DNA: TGTGCCAGCAGTTGGGGCGGGAGGGGGGCAGATACGCAGTATTTT.

The rearrangement links TRBV2 to TRBJ1-5; 9 bases map to TRBD1. V gave up 6 bases and J gave up 6 bases; unmatched junction bases: 9. CDR3 length: 15 residues. Germline CDR1 SNHLY, CDR2 FYNNEI. Here the CDR3 reads CASREETGGFQPQHF. DNA for the CDR3: TGTGCCAGCAGGGAGGAGACAGGGGGATTTCAGCCCCAGCATTTT.

The chain is built from TRBV2 and TRBJ2-5, with 11 bases that match TRBD2. The CDR3 totals 15 residues. V gave up 5 bases and J gave up 2 bases; unmatched junction bases: 4. CDR1 and CDR2 from the germline V gene are SNHLY and FYNNEI. The DNA of the CDR3 is TGTGCCAGCAGTTCCTTAGCGGGAGGGCAAGAGACCCAGTACTTC. The encoded protein is CASSSLAGGQETQYF.

This clonotype was counted a few times. The chain links TRBV20-1 to TRBJ2-3, with a possible D match to TRBD1 (5 bases). This CDR3 comprises 14 residues. V lost 4 bases and J lost 2, with 13 bases in between. Per germline, CDR1 DFQATT and CDR2 SNEGSKA (reference sequence). CDR3 region: CSAKQPGPTDTQYF. CDR3 in DNA: TGCAGTGCTAAACAGCCAGGGCCCACAGATACGCAGTATTTT.

This chain uses TRBV28 with TRBJ2-1, with TRBD2 identical over 8 bases. The J segment lost 9 bases and the V segment lost 5 bases, leaving 6 bases of the junction unmatched. Germline CDR1 and CDR2: MDHEN and SYDVKM. The CDR3 totals 13 residues. The CDR3 nucleotides are TGTGCCAGCAGTCCCCCCGGGAGGGTTGAGCAGTTCTTC. It is translated as CASSPPGRVEQFF.

The chain links TRBV20-1 to TRBJ1-1, with TRBD1 identical over 11 bases. The V gene end was trimmed by 3 bases and the J gene end by 4 bases; junction bases not matched to a gene: 7. CDR3 length: 15 residues. Germline V gives CDR1 DFQATT, CDR2 SNEGSKA (reference sequence). The CDR3 nucleotides read TGCAGTGCTAGGGGGACAGGGGGTCAGTTCACTGAAGCTTTCTTT. Its protein is CSARGTGGQFTEAFF.

The chain is built from TRBV25-1 and TRBJ2-7; D not resolved. The CDR3 sequence is 15 residues long. Between the trimmed V and J ends, which lost 3 bases and 0 bases, there was a span of 12 bases. Germline lookup yields CDR1 MGHDK and CDR2 SYGVNS. Here the CDR3 reads CASSDSRKSSYEQYF. The CDR3 DNA reads TGTGCCAGCAGTGATTCCCGGAAAAGCTCCTACGAGCAGTACTTC.

Only a few counts were recorded for this clonotype. The chain is built from TRBV7-2 and TRBJ2-7; 8 nucleotides align to TRBD2. From germline, CDR1 is SGHTA and CDR2 FQGNSA. J lost 4 bases, V lost 5 bases, and 7 bases had no gene match. The CDR3 extends over 14 amino acids. The CDR3 reads CASSPGLVSYEQYF. The CDR3 bases are TGTGCCAGCAGCCCGGGACTAGTTTCGTACGAGCAGTACTTC.

The V gene is TRBV20-1, the J gene TRBJ2-1; the D is unclear. V was clipped by 3 bases and J by 5 bases, with 17 bases between them. There are 15 residues in the CDR3. Germline lookup yields CDR1 DFQATT and CDR2 SNEGSKA (reference sequence). Here the CDR3 DNA reads TGCAGTGCTAGGGAGCCCAGGTTATCTCACAATGAGCAGTTCTTC. Its protein product is CSAREPRLSHNEQFF.

The chain carries TRBV20-1 and TRBJ2-7; no reliable D call. Germline V CDR1 and CDR2: DFQATT, SNEGSKA (reference sequence). Trimming took 6 bases from V and 0 from J, leaving 15 bases between them. The CDR3 totals 14 residues. In DNA form, the CDR3 reads TGCAGTGCAATTAACAGTATACTCTCCTACGAGCAGTACTTC. It translates to CSAINSILSYEQYF.

This clonotype was observed a handful of times. The V call is TRBV20-1, the J call TRBJ2-3; 9 bases line up with TRBD2. CDR3 length equals 14 residues. J was trimmed by 4 bases and V by 2 bases; bases with no gene match: 4. CDR1 and CDR2 from the germline V gene are DFQATT and SNEGSKA (reference sequence). The CDR3 region has the DNA TGCAGTGCTAGATCCCAGCGGGAGGCAGATACGCAGTATTTT. Its protein product is CSARSQREADTQYF.

This chain connects TRBV7-3 to TRBJ2-7, with 9 nucleotides matching TRBD1. Germline lookup yields CDR1 SGHTA and CDR2 FQGTGA. The length of the CDR3 is 16 residues. The trim removed 4 bases at V and 3 bases at J, leaving 10 bases unmatched. The CDR3 DNA reads as TGTGCCAGCAGCTCGTCACCGGGACAGGGTATCTACGAGCAGTACTTC. This translates into CASSSSPGQGIYEQYF.

V gene TRBV7-2 combines with J gene TRBJ2-3, with D unclear. The V gene lost 5 bases and the J gene lost 2 bases, with 5 bases spanning the gap. Germline V gives CDR1 SGHTA, CDR2 FQGNSA. CDR3 size: 12 residues. CDR3 sequence reads: CASSGNTDTQYF. For the CDR3, the DNA is TGTGCCAGCAGCGGTAACACAGATACGCAGTATTTT.

J is TRBJ1-3 and V is TRBV7-2; D is unclear. V was pared by 11 bases and J by 0 bases, with 17 bases between. The CDR3 length is 15 residues. Germline V gives CDR1 SGHTA, CDR2 FQGNSA. CDR3 amino acids: CACSDRVSSGNTIYF. The DNA for the CDR3 is TGTGCCTGCTCAGATCGGGTGAGCTCTGGAAACACCATATATTTT.

This chain links TRBV7-3 with TRBJ2-1; 8 bases agree with TRBD1. The CDR3 runs 14 residues. Germline V gene data show CDR1 as SGHTA and CDR2 as FQGTGA. The J segment lost 3 bases and the V segment lost 5 bases, leaving 3 bases of the junction unmatched. The CDR3 sequence is CASSPGTGYNEQFF. CDR3 coding DNA: TGTGCCAGCAGCCCAGGGACAGGCTACAATGAGCAGTTCTTC.

V is TRBV19 and J is TRBJ2-1, with 12 nucleotides matching TRBD2. Germline assignment: CDR1 LNHDA and CDR2 SQIVND (reference sequence). This CDR3 has 15 residues. With 5 bases clipped from V and 7 bases from J, the junction kept 6 bases outside the gene matches. The CDR3 loop reads CASSVGTSGFNEQFF. The CDR3 DNA follows: TGTGCCAGTAGTGTCGGGACTAGCGGGTTTAATGAGCAGTTCTTC. Filled out from reference TRBV19 and TRBJ2-1, the complete variable domain reads DGGITQSPKYLFRKEGQNVTLSCEQNLNHDAMYWYRQDPGQGLRLIYYSQIVNDFQKGDIAEGYSVSREKKESFPLTVTSAQKNPTAFYLCASSVGTSGFNEQFFGPGTRLTVL.

This clonotype was counted only a few times. J is TRBJ1-1 and V is TRBV20-1; tentatively, D is TRBD1 (5 bases). V lost 3 bases to trimming and J lost 10 bases, with 15 bases between them. Germline assignment: CDR1 DFQATT and CDR2 SNEGSKA (reference sequence). The CDR3 consists of 12 residues. CDR3 nucleotide sequence: TGCAGTGCTAGTAGTAGTCAGGGACTAGCTTTCTTT. This encodes CSASSSQGLAFF.

This clonotype has more than one count but fewer than ten. The chain is built from TRBV20-1 and TRBJ2-2, with D uncertain. V lost 6 bases to trimming and J lost 1 base, with 12 bases between them. This CDR3 region has 14 residues. Germline V gives CDR1 DFQATT, CDR2 SNEGSKA (reference sequence). Here the CDR3 reads CSACRTKNTGELFF. For the CDR3, the DNA is TGCAGTGCCTGCAGGACCAAGAACACCGGGGAGCTGTTTTTT.

This clonotype was seen a few times. The V call is TRBV7-2, the J call TRBJ2-7, with 8 nucleotides matching TRBD2. This CDR3 is built from 13 residues. Germline V gene data show CDR1 as SGHTA and CDR2 as FQGNSA. J lost 7 bases, V lost 7 bases, and 9 bases had no gene match. The DNA of the CDR3 is TGTGCCAGCAAGCGGACTAGCCGTGGAGAGCAGTACTTC. Protein: CASKRTSRGEQYF.

CDR3 DNA sequence: TGTGCCAGCAGCCGCAATCTGGGGGAGCAGTACTTC. It translates to CASSRNLGEQYF. The chain carries TRBV4-2 and TRBJ2-7; D unresolved. CDR1 is LGHNA and CDR2 is YNFKEQ in the germline V gene. The CDR3 is made up of 12 amino acids. Trimming pared 4 bases from V and 7 bases from J, leaving 11 bases between.

The rearrangement uses TRBV6-1 and TRBJ2-3, with unresolved D. The V end lost 5 bases, the J end lost 0 bases, and 9 bases lay between the germline ends. The germline gives CDR1 MNHNS, CDR2 SASEGT. The CDR3 contains 14 residues. The CDR3 loop reads CASSRASSTDTQYF. CDR3 bases: TGTGCCAGCAGTCGCGCCTCTAGCACAGATACGCAGTATTTT.

The rearrangement links TRBV6-5 to TRBJ2-7; D might be TRBD1 (6 bases). Germline V gene data show CDR1 as MNHEY and CDR2 as SVGAGI. The germline V and J ends were trimmed by 3 bases and 4 bases, with 13 bases remaining between them. The CDR3 length is 14 residues. CDR3: CASSYQGRGYEQYF. DNA of the CDR3: TGTGCCAGCAGTTATCAAGGCAGGGGTTACGAGCAGTACTTC.

CDR3 in amino acids: CSATATDMLAGSYEQYF. CDR3 DNA: TGCAGTGCCACCGCAACCGACATGCTAGCGGGATCCTACGAGCAGTACTTC. The rearrangement joins TRBV20-1 to TRBJ2-7, with 9 bases lining up with TRBD2. Germline-derived CDR1 and CDR2 are DFQATT and SNEGSKA (reference sequence). The CDR3 covers 17 residues. The J segment lost 1 base and the V segment lost 6 bases, leaving 16 bases of the junction unmatched.

The gene calls are TRBV7-6 and TRBJ2-5; D might be TRBD1 (5 bases). The CDR3 consists of 11 residues. CDR1 and CDR2 (germline): SGHVS, FNYEAQ. The CDR3, as DNA: TGTGCTATCAGGGTCCAAGAGACCCAGTACTTC. This sequence encodes CAIRVQETQYF.

As regards this clonotype: At one end, the junction sequence differs from germline, possibly due to a read error. V is TRBV5-5 and J is TRBJ1-1; the D gene is possibly TRBD1 (5 bases). CDR1 is SGHKS, CDR2 YYEKEE, per germline (reference sequence). This CDR3 has 11 residues. The CDR3 here is CASSLWGIVSF. The CDR3, as DNA: TGTGCCAGCAGCTTGTGGGGGATTGTGTCCTTT.